The next 2 T cell receptor beta chains were all read from a single sample in a study of blood T cells in healthy people across ages. The authors ran a second PCR of roughly 6 to 12 cycles using a sample-barcoded 5' primer and a J-beta primer mix. TCRdb analysed the 5' RACE reads with MiXCR anew, one entry per CDR3 protein. This table holds over 950,000 distinct CDR3 sequences, roughly half found once. The sample taken for sequencing was blood. The origin of the receptors is a woman between 55 and 75 years old in good health.

The V gene is TRBV4-1, the J gene TRBJ2-1; TRBD1 or TRBD2 may be the D gene (5 bases each). V was shortened by 0 bases and J by 9 bases, with 9 bases between the two germline ends. The CDR3 runs to 13 residues. Germline V lookup: CDR1 MGHRA, CDR2 YSYEKL. The CDR3 DNA follows: TGCGCCAGCAGCCAAGATCGGGGCCTTGAGCAGTTCTTC. Translation: CASSQDRGLEQFF.

The V gene is TRBV5-1, the J gene TRBJ2-7; 8 positions match TRBD2. The length of the CDR3 is 16 residues. V lost 2 bases and J lost 2; bases outside the gene matches: 9. CDR1 and CDR2 from the germline V gene are SGHRS and YFSETQ. Here the CDR3 reads CASSFEAGGLTYEQYF. DNA of the CDR3: TGCGCCAGCAGCTTCGAGGCGGGAGGCCTCACCTACGAGCAGTACTTC.